A single sample is the source of the 16 T cell receptor beta chains below, sequenced in a study of cytomegalovirus exposure and HLA in healthy donors. PCR employed 60 Vbeta and 13 Jbeta primers. The repertoire was sequenced with immunoSEQ multiplex PCR; TCRdb's copy has only in-frame clones and lacks some. The table records some 120,000 clones, 81% of them present only once. The source material was PBMCs. These receptors came from a man younger than 35 in good health and CMV-seronegative.

This chain uses TRBV4-1 with TRBJ2-7; D gene uncertain. Per germline, CDR1 MGHRA and CDR2 YSYEKL. The CDR3 is made up of 15 amino acids. The V end was cut by 1 base, the J end by 4 bases, with 14 bases between. The CDR3 sequence is CASSQVEDIRYEQYF. The CDR3 DNA follows: TGCGCCAGCAGCCAAGTAGAAGACATCAGGTACGAGCAGTACTTC.

This chain joins TRBV9 and TRBJ2-7, with 10 bases fitting TRBD1. V lost 3 bases and J lost 5; bases outside the gene matches: 8. The V gene's germline CDR1 is SGDLS and CDR2 YYNGEE. This CDR3 comprises 15 residues. The CDR3 loop reads CASSARGQGIDEQYF. CDR3 in DNA: TGTGCCAGCAGCGCACGGGGACAGGGGATCGACGAGCAGTACTTC.

This clone is labeled medium-sized. The V gene is TRBV4-2, the J gene TRBJ2-2, with 8 bases that match TRBD2. CDR1 LGHNA and CDR2 YNFKEQ come from the germline V gene. J gave up 6 bases and V 0 bases, and 3 bases lay outside the gene matches. There are 15 residues in the CDR3. CDR3 nucleotides: TGTGCCAGCAGCCAAGACAGCGGGGGAGCCGGGGAGCTGTTTTTT. It encodes CASSQDSGGAGELFF.

V usage is TRBV10-3 and J usage is TRBJ1-1; 7 bases map to TRBD1. The CDR3 length is 13 residues. CDR1 and CDR2 (germline): ENHRY, SYGVKD. V dropped 4 bases and J dropped 3; count of bases not matched to a gene: 2. In DNA form, the CDR3 reads TGTGCCATCAGTGTTGACAGGGACACTGAAGCTTTCTTT. This codes for CAISVDRDTEAFF.

The V gene is TRBV10-3, the J gene TRBJ1-5, with 11 bases fitting TRBD1. Germline V CDR1 and CDR2: ENHRY, SYGVKD. The junction had 12 bases not matched to a gene; V was cut back by 6 bases and J by 5 bases. This CDR3 has 17 amino acids. The chain's CDR3 is CAIREGDRGVGDQPQHF. CDR3 in DNA: TGTGCCATCAGGGAGGGGGACAGGGGGGTAGGAGATCAGCCCCAGCATTTT.

This clone has just one count. This chain joins TRBV7-9 and TRBJ1-2; D is ambiguous. This CDR3 is 12 amino acids long. Germline V gene sequence: CDR1 SEHNR, CDR2 FQNEAQ (reference sequence). Trimming removed 1 base from V and 5 bases from J, with 5 bases in between. This chain's CDR3 is CASSLGAYGYTF. CDR3 bases: TGTGCCAGCAGCTTAGGAGCGTATGGCTACACCTTC.

There are a few counts of this clone. The chain employs TRBV2 and TRBJ2-5; 10 positions agree with TRBD2. Germline loops: CDR1 SNHLY, CDR2 FYNNEI. CDR3 size: 17 residues. Unmatched junction bases numbered 9, after V lost 4 bases and J lost 1 base. Here the CDR3 reads CASSVEIAGGGQETQYF. In DNA, the CDR3 is TGTGCCAGCAGTGTGGAGATAGCGGGGGGTGGCCAAGAGACCCAGTACTTC.

The chain uses TRBV27 and TRBJ2-2, with TRBD2 matching 13 bases. Germline CDR1 MNHEY, CDR2 SMNVEV (reference sequence). V was clipped by 4 bases and J by 0 bases; unmatched bases: 5. CDR3 length: 18 amino acids. This CDR3 reads CASSSTSGGASNTGELFF. CDR3 sequence (DNA): TGTGCCAGCAGTTCCACTAGCGGGGGGGCCTCGAACACCGGGGAGCTGTTTTTT.

The gene calls are TRBV5-1 and TRBJ1-2; maybe TRBD1 (6 bases). V was pared by 5 bases and J by 5 bases, with 13 bases between. The germline V gene has CDR1 SGHRS and CDR2 YFSETQ. This CDR3 spans 13 amino acids. CDR3 sequence: CASSRQDLYGYTF. For the CDR3, the DNA is TGCGCCAGCAGTCGACAGGACCTTTATGGCTACACCTTC.

The CDR3 region is CASSMYRVEGTDTQYF. CDR3 coding DNA: TGTGCCAGTAGTATGTACCGGGTTGAGGGCACAGATACGCAGTATTTT. The genes are TRBV19 and TRBJ2-3, with D unresolved. Between the trimmed V and J ends, which lost 3 bases and 1 base, there was a span of 14 bases. This CDR3 contains 16 residues. Looked up from germline, CDR1 is LNHDA and CDR2 is SQIVND (reference sequence). Filled out from reference TRBV19 and TRBJ2-3, the complete variable domain reads DGGITQSPKYLFRKEGQNVTLSCEQNLNHDAMYWYRQDPGQGLRLIYYSQIVNDFQKGDIAEGYSVSREKKESFPLTVTSAQKNPTAFYLCASSMYRVEGTDTQYFGPGTRLTVL.

V is TRBV4-1 and J is TRBJ2-6; D gene ambiguous. In germline, CDR1 is MGHRA, CDR2 YSYEKL. Trimming stripped 1 base from V and 0 bases from J, with 10 bases between. The CDR3 is 17 residues long. CDR3: CASSQGAGLSGANVLTF. CDR3 nucleotides: TGCGCCAGCAGCCAAGGGGCAGGCCTCTCTGGGGCCAACGTCCTGACTTTC.

The gene calls are TRBV28 and TRBJ2-7, with a weak D call TRBD2 (5 bases). Germline loops: CDR1 MDHEN, CDR2 SYDVKM. The CDR3 consists of 13 residues. V dropped 5 bases and J dropped 4 bases, with 12 bases sitting between them. CDR3 in DNA: TGTGCCAGCAGTCCGGGGTCTGGGTACGAGCAGTACTTC. As protein: CASSPGSGYEQYF.

This clone was detected once. The chain uses TRBV4-1 and TRBJ1-2; D gene uncertain. The CDR3 is made up of 16 amino acids. Trimming left V 0 bases short and J 0 bases short, with 11 bases between. Germline CDR1 and CDR2: MGHRA and YSYEKL. In DNA form, the CDR3 reads TGCGCCAGCAGCCAAGATAAGGCGGGTTCTAACTATGGCTACACCTTC. It codes for CASSQDKAGSNYGYTF.

The chain links TRBV9 to TRBJ2-7; 9 bases align to TRBD1. Germline-derived CDR1 and CDR2 are SGDLS and YYNGEE. Trimming took 0 bases from V and 9 from J; bases not matched to a gene: 7. This CDR3 region has 14 residues. The CDR3 coding sequence is TGTGCCAGCAGCGTAGGGACAGGGGCCCGGGGGCAGTACTTC. Translated: CASSVGTGARGQYF.

This chain connects TRBV5-1 to TRBJ2-5; 10 bases line up with TRBD1. CDR1 SGHRS and CDR2 YFSETQ come from the germline V gene. The junction had 13 bases not matched to a gene; V was cut back by 3 bases and J by 2 bases. CDR3 length: 18 amino acids. CDR3 sequence reads: CASSSLRQTGGTQETQYF. CDR3 DNA: TGCGCCAGCAGCTCCTTAAGGCAGACAGGGGGCACGCAAGAGACCCAGTACTTC.

This clone was seen a single time. The CDR3 spells CASSEALDRRETQYF. The CDR3 DNA reads TGTGCCAGCAGTGAAGCGCTTGACAGAAGAGAGACCCAGTACTTC. The chain carries TRBV6-1 and TRBJ2-5, with a weak D call TRBD1 (5 bases). This CDR3 region has 15 residues. CDR1 is MNHNS, CDR2 SASEGT, per germline. Trimming cost V 0 bases and J 4 bases, with 12 bases left between them.